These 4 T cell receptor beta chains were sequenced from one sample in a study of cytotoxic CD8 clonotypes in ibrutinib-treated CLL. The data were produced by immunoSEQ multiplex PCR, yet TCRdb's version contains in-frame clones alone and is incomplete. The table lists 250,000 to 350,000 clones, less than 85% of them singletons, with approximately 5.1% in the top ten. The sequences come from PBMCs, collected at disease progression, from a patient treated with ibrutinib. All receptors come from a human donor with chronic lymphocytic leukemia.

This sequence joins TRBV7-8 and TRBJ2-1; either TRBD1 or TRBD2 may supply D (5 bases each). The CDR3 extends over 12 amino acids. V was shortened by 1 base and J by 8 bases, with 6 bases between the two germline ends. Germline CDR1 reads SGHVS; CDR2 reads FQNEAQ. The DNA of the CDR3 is TGTGCCAGCAGCTTAGGGGGGTATGAGCAGTTCTTC. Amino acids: CASSLGGYEQFF.

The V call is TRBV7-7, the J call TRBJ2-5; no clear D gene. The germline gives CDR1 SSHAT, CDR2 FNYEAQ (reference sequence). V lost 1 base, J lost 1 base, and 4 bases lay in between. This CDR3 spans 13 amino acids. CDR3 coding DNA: TGTGCCAGCAGCTTAGGGCTCCAAGAGACCCAGTACTTC. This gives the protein CASSLGLQETQYF. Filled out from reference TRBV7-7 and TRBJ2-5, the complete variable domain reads GAGVSQSPRYKVTKRGQDVTLRCDPISSHATLYWYQQALGQGPEFLTYFNYEAQPDKSGLPSDRFSAERPEGSISTLTIQRTEQRDSAMYRCASSLGLQETQYFGPGTRLLVL.

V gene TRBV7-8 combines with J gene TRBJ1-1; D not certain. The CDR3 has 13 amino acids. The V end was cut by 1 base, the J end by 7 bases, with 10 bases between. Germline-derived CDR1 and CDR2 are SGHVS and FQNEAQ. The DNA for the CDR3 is TGTGCCAGCAGCTTAGTCCGGGATCTTGAAGCTTTCTTT. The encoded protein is CASSLVRDLEAFF.

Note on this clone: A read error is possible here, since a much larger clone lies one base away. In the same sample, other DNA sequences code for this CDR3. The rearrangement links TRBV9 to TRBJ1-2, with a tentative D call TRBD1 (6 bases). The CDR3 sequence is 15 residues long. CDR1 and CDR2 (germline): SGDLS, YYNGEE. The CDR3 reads CASSVATTGHRGYTF. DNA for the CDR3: TGTGCCAGTAGCGTAGCCACTACAGGGCATCGAGGCTACACCTTC.